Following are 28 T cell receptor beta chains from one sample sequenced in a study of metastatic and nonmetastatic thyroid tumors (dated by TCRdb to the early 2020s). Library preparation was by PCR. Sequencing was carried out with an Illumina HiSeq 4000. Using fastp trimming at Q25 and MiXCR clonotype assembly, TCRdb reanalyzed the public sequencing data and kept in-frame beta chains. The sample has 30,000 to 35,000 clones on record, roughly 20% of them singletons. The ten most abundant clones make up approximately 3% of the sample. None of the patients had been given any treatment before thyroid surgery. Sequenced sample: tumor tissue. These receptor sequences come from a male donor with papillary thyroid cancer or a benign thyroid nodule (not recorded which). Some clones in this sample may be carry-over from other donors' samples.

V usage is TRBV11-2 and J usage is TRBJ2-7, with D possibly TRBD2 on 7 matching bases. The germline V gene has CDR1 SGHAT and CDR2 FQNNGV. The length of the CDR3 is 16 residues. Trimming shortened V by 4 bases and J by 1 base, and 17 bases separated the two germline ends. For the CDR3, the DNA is TGTGCCAGCAGCTCCCCGTTGGGGGGGCTTTCCTACGAGCAGTACTTC. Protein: CASSSPLGGLSYEQYF.

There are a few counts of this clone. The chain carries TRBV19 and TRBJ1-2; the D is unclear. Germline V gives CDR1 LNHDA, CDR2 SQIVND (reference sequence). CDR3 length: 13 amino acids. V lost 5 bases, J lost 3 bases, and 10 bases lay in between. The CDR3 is CASSGDGYYGYTF. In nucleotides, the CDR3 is TGTGCCAGTAGTGGAGACGGGTACTATGGCTACACCTTC. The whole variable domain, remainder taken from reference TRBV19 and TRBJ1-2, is DGGITQSPKYLFRKEGQNVTLSCEQNLNHDAMYWYRQDPGQGLRLIYYSQIVNDFQKGDIAEGYSVSREKKESFPLTVTSAQKNPTAFYLCASSGDGYYGYTFGSGTRLTVV.

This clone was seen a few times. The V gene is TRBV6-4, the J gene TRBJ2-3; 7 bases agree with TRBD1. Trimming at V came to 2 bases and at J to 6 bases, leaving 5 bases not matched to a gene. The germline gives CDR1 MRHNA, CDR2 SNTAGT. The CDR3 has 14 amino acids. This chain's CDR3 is CASSDVAGGDTQYF. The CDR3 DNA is TGTGCCAGCAGTGACGTAGCAGGGGGTGATACGCAGTATTTT.

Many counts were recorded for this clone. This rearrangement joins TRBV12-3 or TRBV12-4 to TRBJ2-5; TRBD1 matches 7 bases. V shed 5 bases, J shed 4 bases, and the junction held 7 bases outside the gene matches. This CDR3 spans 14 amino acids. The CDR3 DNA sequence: TGTGCCAGCAGTGTGACAGGGCTGCGAGAGACCCAGTACTTC. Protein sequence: CASSVTGLRETQYF.

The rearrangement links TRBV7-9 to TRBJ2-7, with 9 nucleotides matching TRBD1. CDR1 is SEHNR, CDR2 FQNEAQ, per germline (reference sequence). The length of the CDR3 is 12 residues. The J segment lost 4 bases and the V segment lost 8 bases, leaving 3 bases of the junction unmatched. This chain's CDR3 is CASGTGKYEQYF. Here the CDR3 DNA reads TGTGCCAGCGGGACAGGGAAATACGAGCAGTACTTC.

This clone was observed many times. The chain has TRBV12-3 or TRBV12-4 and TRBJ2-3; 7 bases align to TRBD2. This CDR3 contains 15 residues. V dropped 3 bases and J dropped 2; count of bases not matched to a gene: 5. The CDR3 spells CASSFVTSVTDTQYF. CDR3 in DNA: TGTGCCAGCAGTTTTGTTACTAGCGTCACAGATACGCAGTATTTT.

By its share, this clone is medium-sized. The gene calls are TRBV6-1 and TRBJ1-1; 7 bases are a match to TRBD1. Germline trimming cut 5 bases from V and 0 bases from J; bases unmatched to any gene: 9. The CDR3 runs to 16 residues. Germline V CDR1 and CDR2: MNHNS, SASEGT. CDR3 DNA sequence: TGTGCCAGCAGTACCGGACAGGAGGTAATGAACACTGAAGCTTTCTTT. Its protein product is CASSTGQEVMNTEAFF.

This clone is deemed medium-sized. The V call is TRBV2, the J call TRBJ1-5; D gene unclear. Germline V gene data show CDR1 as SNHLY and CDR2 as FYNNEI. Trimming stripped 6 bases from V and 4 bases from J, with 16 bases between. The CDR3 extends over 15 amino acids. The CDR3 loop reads CASRTSSSPNQPQHF. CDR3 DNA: TGTGCCAGCAGGACCTCGTCCAGCCCAAATCAGCCCCAGCATTTT.

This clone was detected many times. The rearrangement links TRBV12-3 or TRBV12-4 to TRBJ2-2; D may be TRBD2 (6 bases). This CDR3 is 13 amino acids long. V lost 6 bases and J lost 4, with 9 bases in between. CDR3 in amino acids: CASRDSGTGELFF. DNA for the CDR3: TGTGCCAGCAGGGATAGCGGCACCGGGGAGCTGTTTTTT.

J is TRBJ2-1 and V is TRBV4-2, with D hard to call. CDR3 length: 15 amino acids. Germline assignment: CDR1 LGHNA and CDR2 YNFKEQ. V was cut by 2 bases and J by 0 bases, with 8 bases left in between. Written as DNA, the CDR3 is TGTGCCAGCAGCCAAACACGGAACTCCTACAATGAGCAGTTCTTC. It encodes CASSQTRNSYNEQFF.

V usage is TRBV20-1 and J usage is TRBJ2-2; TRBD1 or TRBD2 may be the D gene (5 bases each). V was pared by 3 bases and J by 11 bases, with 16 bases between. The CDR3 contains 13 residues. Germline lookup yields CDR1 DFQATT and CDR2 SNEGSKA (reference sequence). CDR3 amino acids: CSASGTNTCELFF. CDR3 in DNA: TGCAGTGCTAGCGGGACGAACACCTGTGAGCTGTTTTTT.

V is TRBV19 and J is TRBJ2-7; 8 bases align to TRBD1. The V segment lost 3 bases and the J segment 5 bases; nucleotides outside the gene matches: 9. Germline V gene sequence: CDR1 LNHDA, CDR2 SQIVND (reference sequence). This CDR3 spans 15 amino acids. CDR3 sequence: CASSIGQGAFHEQYF. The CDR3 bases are TGTGCCAGTAGTATTGGCCAGGGGGCTTTCCACGAGCAGTACTTC.

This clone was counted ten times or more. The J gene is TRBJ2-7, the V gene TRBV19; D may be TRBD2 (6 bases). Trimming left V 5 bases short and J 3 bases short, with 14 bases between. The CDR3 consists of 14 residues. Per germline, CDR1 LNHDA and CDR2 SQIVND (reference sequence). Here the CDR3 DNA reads TGTGCCAGTAGTGCCACGGGACTGATCTACGAGCAGTACTTC. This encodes CASSATGLIYEQYF.

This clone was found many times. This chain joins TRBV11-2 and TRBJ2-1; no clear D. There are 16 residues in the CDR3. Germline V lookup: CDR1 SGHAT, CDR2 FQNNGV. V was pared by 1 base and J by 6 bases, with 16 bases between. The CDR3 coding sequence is TGTGCCAGCAGCTTAGTGGTGAACGCATTGCGCAATGAGCAGTTCTTC. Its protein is CASSLVVNALRNEQFF.

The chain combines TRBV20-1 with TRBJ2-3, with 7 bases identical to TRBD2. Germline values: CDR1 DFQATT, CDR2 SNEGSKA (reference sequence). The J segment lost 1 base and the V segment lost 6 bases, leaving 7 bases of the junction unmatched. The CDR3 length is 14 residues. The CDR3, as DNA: TGCAGTGCCGTCAGCGGGGCTGGCACAGATACGCAGTATTTT. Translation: CSAVSGAGTDTQYF.

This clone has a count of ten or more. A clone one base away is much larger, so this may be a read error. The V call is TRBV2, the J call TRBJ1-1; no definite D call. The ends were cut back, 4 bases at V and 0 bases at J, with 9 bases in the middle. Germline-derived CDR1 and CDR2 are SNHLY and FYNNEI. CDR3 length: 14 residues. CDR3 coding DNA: TGTGCCAGCAGTGGTCCCGCGGTGAACACTGAAGCTTTCTTT. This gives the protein CASSGPAVNTEAFF.

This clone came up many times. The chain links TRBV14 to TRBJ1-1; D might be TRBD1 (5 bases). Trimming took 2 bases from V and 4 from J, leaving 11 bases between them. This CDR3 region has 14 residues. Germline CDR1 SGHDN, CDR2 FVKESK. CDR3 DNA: TGTGCCAGCAGCCAAAGTGGGGGTGGCACTGAAGCTTTCTTT. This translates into CASSQSGGGTEAFF.

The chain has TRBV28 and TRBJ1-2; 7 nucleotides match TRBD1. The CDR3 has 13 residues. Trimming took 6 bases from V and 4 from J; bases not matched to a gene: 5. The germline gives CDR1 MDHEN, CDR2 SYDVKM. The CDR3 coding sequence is TGTGCCAGCAGGAAACAGGGGCCCTATGGCTACACCTTC. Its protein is CASRKQGPYGYTF.

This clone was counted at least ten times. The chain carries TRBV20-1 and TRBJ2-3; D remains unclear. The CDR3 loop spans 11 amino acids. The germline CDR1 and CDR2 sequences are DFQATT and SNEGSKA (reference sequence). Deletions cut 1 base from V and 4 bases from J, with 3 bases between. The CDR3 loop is CSARVSDTQYF. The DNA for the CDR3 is TGCAGTGCTAGAGTATCAGATACGCAGTATTTT.

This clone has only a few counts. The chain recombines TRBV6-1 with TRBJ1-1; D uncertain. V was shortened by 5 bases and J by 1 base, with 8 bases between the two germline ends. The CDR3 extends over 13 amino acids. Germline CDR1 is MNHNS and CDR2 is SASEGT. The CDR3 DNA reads TGTGCCAGCAGTCAGGTATGGAACACTGAAGCTTTCTTT. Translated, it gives CASSQVWNTEAFF.

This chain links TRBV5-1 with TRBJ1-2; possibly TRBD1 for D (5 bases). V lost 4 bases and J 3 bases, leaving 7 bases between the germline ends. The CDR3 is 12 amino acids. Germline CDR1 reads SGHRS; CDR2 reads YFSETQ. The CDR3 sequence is CASSQGDYGYTF. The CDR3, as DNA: TGCGCCAGCAGCCAGGGAGACTATGGCTACACCTTC.

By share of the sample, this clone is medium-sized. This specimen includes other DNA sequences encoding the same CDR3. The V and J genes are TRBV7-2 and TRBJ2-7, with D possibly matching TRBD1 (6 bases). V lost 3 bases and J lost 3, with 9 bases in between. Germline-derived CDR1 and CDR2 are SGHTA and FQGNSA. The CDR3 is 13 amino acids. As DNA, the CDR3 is TGTGCCAGCAGCTTTGGCAGGGGCTACGAGCAGTACTTC. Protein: CASSFGRGYEQYF.

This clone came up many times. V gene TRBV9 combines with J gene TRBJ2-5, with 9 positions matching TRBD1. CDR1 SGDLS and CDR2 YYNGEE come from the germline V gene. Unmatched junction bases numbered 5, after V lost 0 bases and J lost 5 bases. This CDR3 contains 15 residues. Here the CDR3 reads CASSVVPDRGETQYF. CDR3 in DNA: TGTGCCAGCAGCGTAGTACCAGACAGGGGGGAGACCCAGTACTTC.

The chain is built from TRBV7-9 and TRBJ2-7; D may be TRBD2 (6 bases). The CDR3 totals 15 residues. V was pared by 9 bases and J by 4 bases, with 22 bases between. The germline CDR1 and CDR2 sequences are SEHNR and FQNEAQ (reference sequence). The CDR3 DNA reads TGTGCCAGTATCTTAGCGGAGAGACCCTCTTACGAGCAGTACTTC. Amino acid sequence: CASILAERPSYEQYF.

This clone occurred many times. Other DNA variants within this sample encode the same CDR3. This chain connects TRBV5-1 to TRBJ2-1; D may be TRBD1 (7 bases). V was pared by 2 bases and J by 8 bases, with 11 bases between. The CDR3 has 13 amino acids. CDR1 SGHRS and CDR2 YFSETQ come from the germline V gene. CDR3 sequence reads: CASSLAGGYEQFF. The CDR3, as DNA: TGCGCCAGCAGCTTAGCAGGGGGGTATGAGCAGTTCTTC.

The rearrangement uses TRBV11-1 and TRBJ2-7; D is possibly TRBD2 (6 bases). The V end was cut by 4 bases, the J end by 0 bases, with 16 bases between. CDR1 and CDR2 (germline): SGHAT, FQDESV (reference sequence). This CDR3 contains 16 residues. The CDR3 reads CASSSPGAGNSYEQYF. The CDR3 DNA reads TGTGCCAGCAGCTCCCCGGGTGCGGGGAACTCCTACGAGCAGTACTTC.

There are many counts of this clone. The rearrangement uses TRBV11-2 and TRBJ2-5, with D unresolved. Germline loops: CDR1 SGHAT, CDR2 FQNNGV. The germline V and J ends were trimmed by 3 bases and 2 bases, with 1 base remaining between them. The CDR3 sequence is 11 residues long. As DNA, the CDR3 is TGTGCCAGCAGCTTGCAAGAGACCCAGTACTTC. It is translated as CASSLQETQYF.

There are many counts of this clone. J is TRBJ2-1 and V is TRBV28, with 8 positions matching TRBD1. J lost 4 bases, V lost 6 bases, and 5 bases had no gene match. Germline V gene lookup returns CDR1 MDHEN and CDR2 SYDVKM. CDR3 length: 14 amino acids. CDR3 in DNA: TGTGCCAGCAGCCTGGGACAGGTATACAATGAGCAGTTCTTC. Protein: CASSLGQVYNEQFF.